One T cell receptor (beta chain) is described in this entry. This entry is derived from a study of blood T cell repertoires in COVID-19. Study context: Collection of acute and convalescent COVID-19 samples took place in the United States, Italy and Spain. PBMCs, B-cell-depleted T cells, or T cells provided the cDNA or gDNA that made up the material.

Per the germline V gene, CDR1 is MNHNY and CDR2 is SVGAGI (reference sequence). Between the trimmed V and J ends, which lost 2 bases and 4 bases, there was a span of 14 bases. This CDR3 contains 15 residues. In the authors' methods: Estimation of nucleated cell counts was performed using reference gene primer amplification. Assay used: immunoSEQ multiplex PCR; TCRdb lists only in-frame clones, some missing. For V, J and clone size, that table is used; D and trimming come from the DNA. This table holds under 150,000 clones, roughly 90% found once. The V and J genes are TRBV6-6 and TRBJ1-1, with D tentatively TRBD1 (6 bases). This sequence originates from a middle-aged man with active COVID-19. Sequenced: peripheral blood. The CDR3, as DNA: TGTGCCAGCAGTTACCCCTCTGGCAGGGGCACTGAAGCTTTCTTT. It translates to CASSYPSGRGTEAFF.